This TCR beta chain emerged from a study of T cells expressing NK-cell markers. Turning to the study itself: Of eight sequenced donors, seven were HCMV-seropositive and one HCMV-seronegative. General study results and limits: The HCMV specificity of the expanded NKG2C+ T cell clones stayed unresolved. There were four donors in whom these clonotypes also led the CD3+CD56-NKG2C+ fraction.

Making the TCR beta cDNA relied on 5'RACE template switching with UMIs. After re-calling the 5' RACE reads, TCRdb lists one entry per CDR3 protein, DNA absent. The listing contains about 460,000 distinct CDR3 sequences. With respect to this clonotype: Its antigen remains unidentified.

There are 16 residues in the CDR3. Germline-derived CDR1 and CDR2 are SGHDN and FVKESK. This sequence originates from a woman aged 45-59 years in good health. The chain has TRBV14 and TRBJ2-5; the TRBD2 assignment by TCRdb is unverifiable without DNA. The sequenced sample was blood T cells: a sorted CD56 or NKG2C T cell subset, CD4+ or CD8+ T cells, or bulk PBMC T cells (not recorded which). CDR3: CASSPLGTSGRETQYF.